A single sample gave rise to the 18 T cell receptor beta chains below, sequenced in a study of breast tumors, draining lymph nodes, adjacent tissues. TCRdb redid the calling of the multiplex PCR reads with MiXCR, one entry per CDR3 protein. The data contain about 120,000 distinct CDR3 sequences, 20% of them singletons. Samples came from axillary lymph nodes draining the breast cancer. Sequenced material: axillary lymph node tissue. The receptors stem from a female donor with breast cancer. Some clones in this sample may be carry-over from other donors' samples.

Note on this clonotype: The CDR3 does not close with the conserved phenylalanine or tryptophan, likely indicating a read error. The chain recombines TRBV3-1 with TRBJ2-7; D is ambiguous. V lost 4 bases and J lost 3, with 16 bases in between. CDR1 is LGHDT, CDR2 YNNKEL, per germline (reference sequence). The CDR3 has 15 residues. The CDR3 protein is CASSPLEGRVYEQYL. The CDR3 coding sequence is TGTGCCAGCAGCCCCTTAGAAGGAAGGGTCTACGAGCAGTACCTC.

Of note for this clonotype: A much larger clone differs by one base, so this may be a read error. This is likely a read error, given that the CDR3 carries no conserved phenylalanine or tryptophan at its end. The V gene is TRBV6-1, the J gene TRBJ1-4; no clear D gene. Germline V lookup: CDR1 MNHNS, CDR2 SASEGT. Trimming shortened V by 8 bases and J by 8 bases, and 15 bases separated the two germline ends. CDR3 length equals 13 residues. CDR3 DNA: TGTGCCAGCTCTCGGGGAATGGGAGAAAAACTGTTTATT. It translates to CASSRGMGEKLFI.

V and J are TRBV4-1 and TRBJ1-2; tentative D call: TRBD1 (6 bases). The CDR3 length is 12 residues. From germline, CDR1 is MGHRA and CDR2 YSYEKL. Trimming took 2 bases from V and 10 from J, leaving 11 bases between them. The DNA of the CDR3 is TGCGCCAGCAGCCAAATATCAGGGGTCTACACCTTC. It is translated as CASSQISGVYTF.

Ten or more counts support this clonotype. V usage is TRBV12-3 or TRBV12-4 and J usage is TRBJ2-7; 10 nucleotides align to TRBD2. The V segment lost 6 bases and the J segment 5 bases; nucleotides outside the gene matches: 10. CDR3 length: 15 residues. The CDR3 protein is CASSRNSGRSHEQYF. The CDR3 nucleotides are TGTGCCAGCAGCCGCAATAGCGGGAGGTCCCACGAGCAGTACTTC.

This clonotype was seen repeatedly, ten times or more. The chain carries TRBV7-7 and TRBJ1-2; possibly TRBD1 for D (5 bases). This CDR3 has 16 amino acids. Germline CDR1 and CDR2: SSHAT and FNYEAQ (reference sequence). CDR3 residues: CEISRDPLGVDYGYTF. The CDR3 nucleotides read TGTGAAATTTCCCGGGACCCACTAGGGGTTGACTATGGCTACACCTTC.

This sequence joins TRBV27 and TRBJ2-3; D assignment may be TRBD1 or TRBD2 (5 bases each). Germline values: CDR1 MNHEY, CDR2 SMNVEV (reference sequence). CDR3 size: 16 residues. V was clipped by 7 bases and J by 3 bases, with 20 bases between them. CDR3 residues: CASTDLPGGTTDTQYF. CDR3 nucleotides: TGTGCCAGCACTGACCTGCCTGGGGGAACGACAGATACGCAGTATTTT.

Remarks on this clonotype: This may come from a read error, since a much larger clone is one base off. The V call is TRBV7-9, the J call TRBJ1-4; 7 positions match TRBD1. This CDR3 is built from 16 residues. CDR1 and CDR2 from the germline V gene are SEHNR and FQNEAQ (reference sequence). In DNA form, the CDR3 reads TGTGCCAGCAGCCTAACCTGGGACAGCCCCGATGAAAAACCGTTTTTT. It encodes CASSLTWDSPDEKPFF.

This chain joins TRBV19 and TRBJ1-5; the D is unclear. The CDR3 totals 15 residues. Germline V lookup: CDR1 LNHDA, CDR2 SQIVND (reference sequence). V was trimmed by 1 base and J by 3 bases, leaving 10 bases between them. CDR3 amino acids: CASSIVAGSNQPQHF. CDR3 sequence (DNA): TGTGCCAGTAGTATAGTTGCCGGGTCCAATCAGCCCCAGCATTTT.

This clonotype was counted ten times or more. The J gene is TRBJ2-1, the V gene TRBV20-1, with 9 bases fitting TRBD2. Germline trimming cut 1 base from V and 6 bases from J; bases unmatched to any gene: 4. The CDR3 has 14 residues. Germline-derived CDR1 and CDR2 are DFQATT and SNEGSKA (reference sequence). This CDR3 is CSARVSGSANEQFF. CDR3 nucleotide sequence: TGCAGTGCTAGAGTTAGCGGGAGTGCCAATGAGCAGTTCTTC.

This clonotype has more than one count but fewer than ten. The chain couples TRBV5-1 to TRBJ2-1, with D uncertain. Germline-derived CDR1 and CDR2 are SGHRS and YFSETQ. The CDR3 contains 14 residues. Trimming shortened V by 2 bases and J by 6 bases, and 12 bases separated the two germline ends. As DNA, the CDR3 is TGCGCCAGCAGCTTCCTTGTTTCTGGCAATGAGCAGTTCTTC. This sequence encodes CASSFLVSGNEQFF.

The table lists this clonotype with many counts. The chain has TRBV11-3 and TRBJ2-1; perhaps D is TRBD1 or TRBD2 (5 bases each). Germline CDR1 is SGHNT and CDR2 is YENEEA. V was pared by 0 bases and J by 2 bases, with 11 bases between. This CDR3 is built from 16 residues. DNA for the CDR3: TGTGCCAGCAGCTTAGAGGCCGGGACCACCTACAATGAGCAGTTCTTC. Translated: CASSLEAGTTYNEQFF.

On this clonotype: The germline gene is not matched at one end of the junction; a read error may be the cause. V usage is TRBV20-1 and J usage is TRBJ2-5; D is tentatively TRBD1 or TRBD2 (6 bases each). The CDR3 has 12 amino acids. The germline CDR1 and CDR2 sequences are DFQATT and SNEGSKA (reference sequence). CDR3 loop: CSASGGQGTQHF. In DNA form, the CDR3 reads TGCAGTGCTAGCGGGGGACAAGGGACCCAGCACTTC.

This clonotype was detected ten times or more. The rearrangement uses TRBV9 and TRBJ2-3; D not resolved. The germline V and J ends were trimmed by 3 bases and 0 bases, with 11 bases remaining between them. Germline V CDR1 and CDR2: SGDLS, YYNGEE. The CDR3 has 15 residues. The CDR3: CASSADQTSTDTQYF. Here the CDR3 DNA reads TGTGCCAGCAGCGCGGACCAAACTAGCACAGATACGCAGTATTTT.

This clonotype showed up many times. The chain has TRBV19 and TRBJ2-7; 8 nucleotides match TRBD1. The CDR3 is 15 amino acids. V lost 6 bases to trimming and J lost 0 bases; unmatched junction nucleotides: 7. Per the germline V gene, CDR1 is LNHDA and CDR2 is SQIVND (reference sequence). The CDR3 nucleotides read TGTGCCAGTAGCCACGGGACAGGTAGCTCCTACGAGCAGTACTTC. Translated: CASSHGTGSSYEQYF.

This clonotype was seen repeatedly, ten times or more. The chain couples TRBV4-1 to TRBJ1-5; D uncertain. Germline values: CDR1 MGHRA, CDR2 YSYEKL. The CDR3 length is 13 residues. V lost 8 bases to trimming and J lost 0 bases, with 8 bases between them. The chain's CDR3 is CASGFDSNQPQHF. The CDR3 nucleotides read TGCGCCAGCGGGTTTGATAGCAATCAGCCCCAGCATTTT.

This clonotype showed up many times. The chain couples TRBV7-8 to TRBJ2-3; D perhaps matches TRBD1 (5 bases). Germline-derived CDR1 and CDR2 are SGHVS and FQNEAQ. This CDR3 has 14 residues. V dropped 3 bases and J dropped 1 base, with 8 bases sitting between them. The DNA of the CDR3 is TGTGCCAGCAGCTTTGGGGCAGGCACAGATACGCAGTATTTT. This translates into CASSFGAGTDTQYF.

With respect to this clonotype: One base away lies a much larger clone, so this may be a sequencing read error. No conserved phenylalanine or tryptophan ends this CDR3, so it is likely a read error. The chain recombines TRBV27 with TRBJ2-5, with no clear D. The CDR3 consists of 12 residues. The V end lost 8 bases, the J end lost 1 base, and 8 bases lay between the germline ends. Germline loops: CDR1 MNHEY, CDR2 SMNVEV (reference sequence). CDR3 sequence reads: CASGRTQETQYS. The CDR3 DNA is TGTGCCAGCGGCCGGACCCAAGAGACCCAGTACTCC.

The CDR3 nucleotides are TGTGCCAGCAGTTTACCCGGACTAGCGGGGAAGGGTGAGCAGTTCTTC. This gives the protein CASSLPGLAGKGEQFF. The chain links TRBV28 to TRBJ2-1; TRBD2 aligns across 12 bases. The CDR3 contains 16 residues. J lost 9 bases, V lost 2 bases, and 8 bases had no gene match. The germline V gene encodes CDR1 MDHEN and CDR2 SYDVKM.